This note documents a single TCR beta chain sequence. This sample is part of a study of blood T cell repertoires in COVID-19. Study details: Both acute and convalescent COVID-19 samples were obtained from the United States, Italy and Spain. Nucleic acid was either cDNA or gDNA, and it came from T cells, B-cell-depleted T cells, or PBMCs.

The CDR3 length is 16 residues. V shed 4 bases and J shed 4 bases, with 17 bases lying between them. Germline assignment: CDR1 MGHRA and CDR2 YSYEKL. Per the study methods: Quantification of nucleated cells was approximated via reference gene primer amplification. Profiled with immunoSEQ multiplex PCR; TCRdb holds only in-frame clones, not every one. V and J calls and clone size follow that table, whereas D and trimming were derived from the DNA. The sample records 150,000 to 200,000 clones, under 85% being singletons. J is TRBJ1-5 and V is TRBV4-1; D is possibly TRBD1 (5 bases). This sequence was found in a man aged 65 to 79 who had recovered from COVID-19. Sequencing was performed on peripheral blood. The CDR3 DNA is TGCGCCAGCAGCCGGGGGGGAGGACAAATTAATCAGCCCCAGCATTTT. It encodes CASSRGGGQINQPQHF.